Following are 11 T cell receptor beta chains from one sample sequenced in a study of siplizumab effects on memory and regulatory T cells. Sequencing was performed with immunoSEQ multiplex PCR; in TCRdb, only in-frame clones are kept and a portion is missing. Of tens of thousands of clones listed, approximately 88% are singletons. What was sequenced was Tregs sorted from blood. These TCRs come from a human donor in good health.

The chain uses TRBV2 and TRBJ1-1; TRBD1 matches 8 bases. The CDR3 consists of 14 residues. Germline loops: CDR1 SNHLY, CDR2 FYNNEI. V shed 7 bases, J shed 4 bases, and the junction held 8 bases outside the gene matches. The CDR3 sequence is CASTRQGSVTEAFF. CDR3 in DNA: TGTGCCAGCACCCGACAGGGGAGTGTCACTGAAGCTTTCTTT.

The chain has TRBV7-9 and TRBJ2-7; TRBD1 aligns across 7 bases. Germline V gene lookup returns CDR1 SEHNR and CDR2 FQNEAQ (reference sequence). The CDR3 sequence is 14 residues long. V shed 4 bases, J shed 7 bases, and the junction held 10 bases outside the gene matches. The CDR3 DNA reads TGTGCCAGCAGCTCCTCTAAGGGGGCGCGAGAGCAGTACTTC. Protein: CASSSSKGAREQYF.

V is TRBV7-2 and J is TRBJ1-1; D is ambiguous. Germline V gives CDR1 SGHTA, CDR2 FQGNSA. Trimming pared 1 base from V and 1 base from J, leaving 7 bases between. The CDR3 runs to 14 residues. CDR3 residues: CASSLVRGNTEAFF. CDR3 coding DNA: TGTGCCAGCAGCTTAGTCCGGGGGAACACTGAAGCTTTCTTT.

The V and J genes are TRBV27 and TRBJ1-3; the D is unclear. CDR3 length: 14 residues. Germline CDR1 and CDR2: MNHEY and SMNVEV (reference sequence). Between the trimmed V and J ends, which lost 5 bases and 3 bases, there was a span of 11 bases. The CDR3 nucleotides are TGTGCCAGCAGTAGAGAATACAATGGAAACACCATATATTTT. Translated: CASSREYNGNTIYF.

The chain carries TRBV5-1 and TRBJ1-5; TRBD1 agrees at 10 bases. The CDR3 totals 15 residues. The J segment lost 5 bases and the V segment lost 4 bases, leaving 6 bases of the junction unmatched. CDR1 and CDR2 from the germline V gene are SGHRS and YFSETQ. The DNA of the CDR3 is TGCGCCAGCAGCGGTGGACAGGGGGGCGATCAGCCCCAGCATTTT. Translation gives CASSGGQGGDQPQHF.

The chain is built from TRBV4-1 and TRBJ2-1; TRBD2 agrees at 7 bases. Trimming at V came to 0 bases and at J to 7 bases, leaving 6 bases not matched to a gene. CDR1 and CDR2 (germline): MGHRA, YSYEKL. This CDR3 spans 15 amino acids. CDR3 amino acids: CASSQEGGSGNEQFF. For the CDR3, the DNA is TGCGCCAGCAGCCAAGAAGGCGGGAGTGGGAATGAGCAGTTCTTC.

This rearrangement joins TRBV30 to TRBJ1-5; D is unresolved. The CDR3 contains 14 residues. Trimming left V 3 bases short and J 4 bases short, with 13 bases between. Germline lookup yields CDR1 GTSNPN and CDR2 SVGIG (reference sequence). The CDR3 bases are TGTGCCTGGAGCGGCGGGCGTGAGAATCAGCCCCAGCATTTT. This codes for CAWSGGRENQPQHF.

V and J are TRBV7-2 and TRBJ1-2, with D tentatively TRBD1 (6 bases). Germline V CDR1 and CDR2: SGHTA, FQGNSA. The CDR3 contains 13 residues. Trimming shortened V by 1 base and J by 4 bases, and 7 bases separated the two germline ends. CDR3 nucleotide sequence: TGTGCCAGCAGCTTAGTGGACAGCTATGGCTACACCTTC. It codes for CASSLVDSYGYTF.

V is TRBV6-5 and J is TRBJ1-6, with D possibly matching TRBD1 (5 bases). V lost 6 bases and J 3 bases, leaving 12 bases between the germline ends. The V gene's germline CDR1 is MNHEY and CDR2 SVGAGI. There are 15 residues in the CDR3. The DNA for the CDR3 is TGTGCCAGCAGAATCCAGGGAGTCTATAATTCACCCCTCCACTTT. Residues: CASRIQGVYNSPLHF.

The chain links TRBV29-1 to TRBJ2-7; D could derive from TRBD1 or TRBD2 (5 bases each). CDR1 SQVTM and CDR2 ANQGSEA come from the germline V gene. The V end lost 6 bases, the J end lost 5 bases, and 20 bases lay between the germline ends. This CDR3 is built from 14 residues. CDR3: CSVAHWDRSNEQYF. DNA of the CDR3: TGCAGCGTCGCCCATTGGGACCGATCAAACGAGCAGTACTTC.

This clone has a count of ten or more. The chain employs TRBV5-4 and TRBJ2-4; 11 nucleotides agree with TRBD1. The germline V gene encodes CDR1 SGHNT and CDR2 YYREEE (reference sequence). The ends lost 1 base at V and 7 bases at J; junction bases unmatched: 7. The CDR3 loop spans 16 amino acids. CDR3 sequence: CASSLIFGQGANIQYF. The CDR3 DNA reads as TGTGCCAGCAGCTTGATATTCGGACAGGGGGCTAACATTCAGTACTTC.